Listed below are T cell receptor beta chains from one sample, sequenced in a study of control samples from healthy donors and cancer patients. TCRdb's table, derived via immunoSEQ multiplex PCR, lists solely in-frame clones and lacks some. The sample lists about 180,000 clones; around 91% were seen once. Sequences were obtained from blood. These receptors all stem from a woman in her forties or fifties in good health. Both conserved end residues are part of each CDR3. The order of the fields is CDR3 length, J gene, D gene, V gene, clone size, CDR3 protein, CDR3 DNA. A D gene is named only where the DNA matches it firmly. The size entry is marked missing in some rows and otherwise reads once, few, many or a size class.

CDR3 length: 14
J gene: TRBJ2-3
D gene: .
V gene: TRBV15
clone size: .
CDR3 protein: CATSRDRGTDTQYF
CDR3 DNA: TGTGCCACCAGCAGGGACCGAGGCACAGATACGCAGTATTTT

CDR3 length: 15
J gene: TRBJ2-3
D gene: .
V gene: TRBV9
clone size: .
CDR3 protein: CASSVEGTRTDTQYF
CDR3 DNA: TGTGCCAGCAGCGTAGAAGGGACTCGGACAGATACGCAGTATTTT

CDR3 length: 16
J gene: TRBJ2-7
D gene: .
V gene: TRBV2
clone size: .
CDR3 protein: CASSHPGGPRSYEQYF
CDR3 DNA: TGTGCCAGCAGTCACCCTGGGGGGCCGCGATCCTACGAGCAGTACTTC

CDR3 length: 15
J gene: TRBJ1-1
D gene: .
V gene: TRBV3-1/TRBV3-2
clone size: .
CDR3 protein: CASTAEGRLNTEAFF
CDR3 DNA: TGTGCCAGCACCGCGGAGGGCAGATTAAACACTGAAGCTTTCTTT

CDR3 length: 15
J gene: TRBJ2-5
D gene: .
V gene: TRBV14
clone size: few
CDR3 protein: CASSRTRGWQETQYF
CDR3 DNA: TGTGCCAGCAGCAGGACAAGGGGGTGGCAAGAGACCCAGTACTTC

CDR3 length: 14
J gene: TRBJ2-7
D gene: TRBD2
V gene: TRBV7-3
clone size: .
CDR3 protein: CASSSGLAGVEQYF
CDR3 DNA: TGTGCCAGCAGCTCCGGACTAGCGGGAGTTGAGCAGTACTTC

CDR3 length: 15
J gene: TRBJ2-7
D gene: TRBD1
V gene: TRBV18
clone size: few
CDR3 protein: CASSPTGTGGYEQYF
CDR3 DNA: TGTGCCAGCTCACCTACCGGGACAGGGGGCTACGAGCAGTACTTC

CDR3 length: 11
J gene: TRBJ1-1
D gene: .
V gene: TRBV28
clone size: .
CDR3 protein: CASRLGSEAFF
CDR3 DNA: TGTGCCAGCAGATTGGGTTCCGAAGCTTTCTTT

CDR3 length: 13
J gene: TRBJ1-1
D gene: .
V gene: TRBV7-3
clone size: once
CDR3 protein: CASSLEMNTEAFF
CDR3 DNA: TGTGCCAGCAGCTTAGAAATGAACACTGAAGCTTTCTTT

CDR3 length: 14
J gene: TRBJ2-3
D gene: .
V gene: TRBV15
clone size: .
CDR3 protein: CATSRRRGTDTQYF
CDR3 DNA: TGTGCCACCAGCAGACGTAGAGGCACAGATACGCAGTATTTT

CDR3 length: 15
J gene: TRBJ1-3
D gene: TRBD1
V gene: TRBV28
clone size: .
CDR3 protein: CASRRQGASGNTIYF
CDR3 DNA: TGTGCCAGCAGACGACAGGGGGCTTCTGGAAACACCATATATTTT

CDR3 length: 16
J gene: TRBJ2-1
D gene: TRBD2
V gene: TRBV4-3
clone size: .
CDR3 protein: CASSIQTSGTYNEQFF
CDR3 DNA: TGCGCCAGCAGCATCCAGACTAGCGGGACCTACAATGAGCAGTTCTTC

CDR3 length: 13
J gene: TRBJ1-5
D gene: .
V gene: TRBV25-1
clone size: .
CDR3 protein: CASSESEYQPQHF
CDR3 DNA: TGTGCCAGCAGTGAATCGGAGTATCAGCCCCAGCATTTT

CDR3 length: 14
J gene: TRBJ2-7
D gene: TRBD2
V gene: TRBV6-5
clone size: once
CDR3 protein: CASSPGLAGYEQYF
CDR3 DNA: TGTGCCAGCAGTCCCGGACTAGCGGGCTACGAGCAGTACTTC

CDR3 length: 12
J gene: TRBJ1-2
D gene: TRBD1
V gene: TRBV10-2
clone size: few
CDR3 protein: CASGQGVEGYTF
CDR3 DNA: TGCGCCAGCGGTCAGGGGGTAGAGGGCTACACCTTC

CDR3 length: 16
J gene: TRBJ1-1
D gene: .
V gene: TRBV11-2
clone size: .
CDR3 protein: CASSSQGSGMGTEAFF
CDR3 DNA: TGTGCCAGCAGCTCCCAAGGATCTGGGATGGGTACTGAAGCTTTCTTT

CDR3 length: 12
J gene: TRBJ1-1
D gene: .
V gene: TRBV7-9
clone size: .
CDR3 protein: CASSRLNTEAFF
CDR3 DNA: TGTGCCAGCAGCCGACTGAACACTGAAGCTTTCTTT

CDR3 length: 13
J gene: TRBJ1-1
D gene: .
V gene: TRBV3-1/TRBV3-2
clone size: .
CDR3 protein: CASSLITNTEAFF
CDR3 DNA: TGTGCCAGCAGCCTTATAACGAACACTGAAGCTTTCTTT

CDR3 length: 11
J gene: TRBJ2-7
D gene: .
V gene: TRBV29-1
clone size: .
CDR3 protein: CSVGGGPEQYF
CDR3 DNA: TGCAGCGTTGGCGGAGGCCCCGAGCAGTACTTC

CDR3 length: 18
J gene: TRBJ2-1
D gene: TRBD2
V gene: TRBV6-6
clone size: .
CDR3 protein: CASSPGTSGGSSYNEQFF
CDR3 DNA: TGTGCCAGCAGTCCCGGGACTAGCGGGGGGAGCTCCTACAATGAGCAGTTCTTC

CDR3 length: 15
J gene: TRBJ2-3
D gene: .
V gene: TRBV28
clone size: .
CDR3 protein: CASSRTVGYTDTQYF
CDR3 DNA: TGTGCCAGCAGTCGAACAGTTGGTTACACAGATACGCAGTATTTT

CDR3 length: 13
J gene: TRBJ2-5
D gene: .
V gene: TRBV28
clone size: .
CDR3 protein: CASRAGSKETQYF
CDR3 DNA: TGTGCCAGCAGGGCGGGGTCCAAGGAGACCCAGTACTTC

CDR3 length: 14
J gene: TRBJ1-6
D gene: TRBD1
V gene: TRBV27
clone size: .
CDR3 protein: CATKTGTESRPLHF
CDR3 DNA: TGTGCCACCAAAACCGGGACAGAATCCCGGCCCCTCCACTTT

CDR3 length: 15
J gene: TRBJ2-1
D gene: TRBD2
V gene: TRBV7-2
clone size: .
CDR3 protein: CASSLELAGGNEQFF
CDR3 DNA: TGTGCCAGCAGCTTAGAACTAGCGGGAGGCAATGAGCAGTTCTTC

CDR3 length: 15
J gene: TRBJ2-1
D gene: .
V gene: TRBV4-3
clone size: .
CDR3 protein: CASSQVKAGGNEQFF
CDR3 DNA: TGCGCCAGCAGCCAAGTTAAAGCGGGCGGCAATGAGCAGTTCTTC

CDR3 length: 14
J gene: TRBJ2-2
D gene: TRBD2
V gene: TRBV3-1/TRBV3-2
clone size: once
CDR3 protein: CASSQSGAGGELFF
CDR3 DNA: TGTGCCAGCAGCCAGAGCGGGGCCGGCGGGGAGCTGTTTTTT

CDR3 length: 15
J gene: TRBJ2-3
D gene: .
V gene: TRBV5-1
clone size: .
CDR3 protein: CASKIGGAGTDTQYF
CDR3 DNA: TGCGCCAGCAAGATCGGAGGGGCCGGCACAGATACGCAGTATTTT

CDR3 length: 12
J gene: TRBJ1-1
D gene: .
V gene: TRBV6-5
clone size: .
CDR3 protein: CASSYVLTEAFF
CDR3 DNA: TGTGCCAGCAGTTATGTATTAACTGAAGCTTTCTTT

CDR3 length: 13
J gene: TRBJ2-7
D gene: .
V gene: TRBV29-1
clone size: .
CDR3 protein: CSVEKILGYEQYF
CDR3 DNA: TGCAGCGTTGAGAAGATCCTAGGGTACGAGCAGTACTTC

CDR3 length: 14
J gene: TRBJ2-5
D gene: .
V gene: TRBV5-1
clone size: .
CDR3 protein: CASSIGHLGETQYF
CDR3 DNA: TGCGCCAGCAGCATAGGACACCTGGGGGAGACCCAGTACTTC

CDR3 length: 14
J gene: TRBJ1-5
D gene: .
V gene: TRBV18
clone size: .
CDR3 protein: CASSPDSRDQPQHF
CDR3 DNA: TGTGCCAGCTCACCGGACAGCCGGGATCAGCCCCAGCATTTT

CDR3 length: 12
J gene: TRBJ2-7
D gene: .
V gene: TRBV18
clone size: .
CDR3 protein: CASSPGFPEQYF
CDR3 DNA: TGTGCCAGCTCACCGGGTTTTCCGGAGCAGTACTTC